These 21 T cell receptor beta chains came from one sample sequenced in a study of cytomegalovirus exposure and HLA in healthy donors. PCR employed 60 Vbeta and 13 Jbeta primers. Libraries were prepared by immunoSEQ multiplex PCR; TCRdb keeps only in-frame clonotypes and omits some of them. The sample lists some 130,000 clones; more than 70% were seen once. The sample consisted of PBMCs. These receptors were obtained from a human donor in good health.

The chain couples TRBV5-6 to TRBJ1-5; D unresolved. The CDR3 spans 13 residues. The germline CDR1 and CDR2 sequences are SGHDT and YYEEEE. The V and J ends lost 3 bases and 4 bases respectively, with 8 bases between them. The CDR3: CASSSLANQPQHF. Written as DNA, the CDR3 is TGTGCCAGCAGCTCCCTCGCGAATCAGCCCCAGCATTTT.

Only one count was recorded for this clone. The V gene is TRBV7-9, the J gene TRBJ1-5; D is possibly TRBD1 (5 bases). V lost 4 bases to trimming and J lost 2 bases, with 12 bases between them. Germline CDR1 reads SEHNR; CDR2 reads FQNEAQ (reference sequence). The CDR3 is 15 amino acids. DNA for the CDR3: TGTGCCAGCAGCTCACTCCTAGGGGGCAATCAGCCCCAGCATTTT. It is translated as CASSSLLGGNQPQHF.

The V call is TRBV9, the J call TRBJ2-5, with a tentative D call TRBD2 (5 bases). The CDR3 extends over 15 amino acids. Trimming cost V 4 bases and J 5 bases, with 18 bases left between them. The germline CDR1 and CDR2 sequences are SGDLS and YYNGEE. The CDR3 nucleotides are TGTGCCAGCAGCCCGAGGGCCCCCGGCCAGGAGACCCAGTACTTC. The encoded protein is CASSPRAPGQETQYF.

The CDR3 region is CASKIGTDSPLHF. DNA for the CDR3: TGTGCCAGCAAGATTGGGACAGATTCACCCCTCCACTTT. This chain uses TRBV2 with TRBJ1-6, with 7 nucleotides matching TRBD1. The germline CDR1 and CDR2 sequences are SNHLY and FYNNEI. The length of the CDR3 is 13 residues. Unmatched junction bases numbered 5, after V lost 7 bases and J lost 8 bases. The entire variable domain, with the rest obtained from reference TRBV2 and TRBJ1-6, is as follows: EPEVTQTPSHQVTQMGQEVILRCVPISNHLYFYWYRQILGQKVEFLVSFYNNEISEKSEIFDDQFSVERPDGSNFTLKIRSTKLEDSAMYFCASKIGTDSPLHFGNGTRLTVT.

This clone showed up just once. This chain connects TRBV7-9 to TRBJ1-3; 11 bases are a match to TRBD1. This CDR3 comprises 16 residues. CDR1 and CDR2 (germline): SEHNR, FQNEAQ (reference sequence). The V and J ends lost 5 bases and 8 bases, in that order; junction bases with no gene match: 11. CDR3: CASSEDRGRVFDTIYF. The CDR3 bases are TGTGCCAGCAGCGAGGACAGGGGGCGAGTGTTTGACACCATATATTTT.

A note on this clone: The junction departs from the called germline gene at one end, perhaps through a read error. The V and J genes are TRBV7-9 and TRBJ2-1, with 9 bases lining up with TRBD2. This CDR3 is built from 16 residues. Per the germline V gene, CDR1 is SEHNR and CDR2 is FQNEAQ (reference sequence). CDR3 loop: CSSTSLAGGHSNEQFF. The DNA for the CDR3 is TGTTCCAGCACCAGTTTGGCGGGGGGGCATTCCAATGAGCAGTTCTTC. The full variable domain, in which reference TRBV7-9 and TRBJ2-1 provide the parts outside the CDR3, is DTGVSQNPRHKITKRGQNVTFRCDPISEHNRLYWYRQTLGQGPEFLTYFQNEAQLEKSRLLSDRFSAERPKGSFSTLEIQRTEQGDSAMYLCSSTSLAGGHSNEQFFGPGTRLTVL.

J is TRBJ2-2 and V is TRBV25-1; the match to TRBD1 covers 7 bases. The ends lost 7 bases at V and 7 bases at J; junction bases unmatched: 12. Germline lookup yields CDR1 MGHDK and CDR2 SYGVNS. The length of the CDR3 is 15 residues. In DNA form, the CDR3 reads TGTGCCAGCAAGTCGATCGAGGGGGCGGGCGGGGAGCTGTTTTTT. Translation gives CASKSIEGAGGELFF.

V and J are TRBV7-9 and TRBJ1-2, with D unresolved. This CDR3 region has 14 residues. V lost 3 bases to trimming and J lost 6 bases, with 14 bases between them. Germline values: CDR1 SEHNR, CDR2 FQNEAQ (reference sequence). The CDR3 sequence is CASSFEFRRDGYTF. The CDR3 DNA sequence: TGTGCCAGCAGCTTTGAATTTAGGAGGGATGGCTACACCTTC.

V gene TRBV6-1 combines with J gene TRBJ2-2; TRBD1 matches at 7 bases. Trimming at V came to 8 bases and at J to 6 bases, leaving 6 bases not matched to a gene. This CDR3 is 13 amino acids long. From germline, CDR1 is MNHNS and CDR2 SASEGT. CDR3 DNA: TGTGCCAGCGTAGGACAGGTATCCGGGGAGCTGTTTTTT. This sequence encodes CASVGQVSGELFF.

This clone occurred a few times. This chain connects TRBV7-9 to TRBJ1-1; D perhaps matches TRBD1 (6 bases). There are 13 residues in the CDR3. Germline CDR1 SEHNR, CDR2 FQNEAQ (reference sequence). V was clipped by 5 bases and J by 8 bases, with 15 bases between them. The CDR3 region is CASSPTGQAEAFF. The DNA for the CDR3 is TGTGCCAGCAGCCCAACAGGGCAGGCCGAAGCTTTCTTT.

In DNA form, the CDR3 reads TGTGCCAGCACCTTAGGCGGGGGAGGCGTCGCGTACGAGCAGTACTTC. Its protein is CASTLGGGGVAYEQYF. This sequence joins TRBV28 and TRBJ2-7; 7 bases align to TRBD2. Per germline, CDR1 MDHEN and CDR2 SYDVKM. The CDR3 is 16 residues long. V shed 7 bases, J shed 4 bases, and the junction held 16 bases outside the gene matches.

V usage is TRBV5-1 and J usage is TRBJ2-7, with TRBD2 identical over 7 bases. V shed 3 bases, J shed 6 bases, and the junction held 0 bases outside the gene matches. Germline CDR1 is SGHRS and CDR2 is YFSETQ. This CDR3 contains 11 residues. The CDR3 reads CASSWGGEQYF. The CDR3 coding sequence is TGCGCCAGCAGCTGGGGGGGCGAGCAGTACTTC.

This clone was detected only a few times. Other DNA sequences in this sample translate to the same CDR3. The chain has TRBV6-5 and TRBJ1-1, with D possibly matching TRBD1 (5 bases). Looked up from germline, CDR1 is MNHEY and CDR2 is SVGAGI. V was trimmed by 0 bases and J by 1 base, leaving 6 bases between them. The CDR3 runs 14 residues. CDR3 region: CASSYSGGNTEAFF. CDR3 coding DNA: TGTGCCAGCAGTTACTCCGGGGGGAACACTGAAGCTTTCTTT.

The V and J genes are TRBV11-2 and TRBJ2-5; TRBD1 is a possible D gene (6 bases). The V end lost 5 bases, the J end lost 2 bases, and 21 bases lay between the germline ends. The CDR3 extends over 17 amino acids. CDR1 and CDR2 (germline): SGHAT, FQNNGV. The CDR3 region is CASSQGGGAGEQETQYF. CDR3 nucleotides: TGTGCCAGCAGCCAAGGGGGTGGGGCAGGGGAGCAAGAGACCCAGTACTTC.

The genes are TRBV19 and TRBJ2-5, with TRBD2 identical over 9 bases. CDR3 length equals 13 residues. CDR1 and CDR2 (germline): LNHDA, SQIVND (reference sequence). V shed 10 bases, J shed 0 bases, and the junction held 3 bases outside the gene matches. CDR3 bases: TGTGCCACGATAGCGGGGGACCAAGAGACCCAGTACTTC. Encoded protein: CATIAGDQETQYF.

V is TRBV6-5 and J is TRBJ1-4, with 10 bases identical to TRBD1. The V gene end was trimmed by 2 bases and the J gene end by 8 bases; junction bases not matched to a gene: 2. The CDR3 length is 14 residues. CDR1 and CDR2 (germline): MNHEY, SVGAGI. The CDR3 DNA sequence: TGTGCCAGCAGTTACAGGGACAGGGGCGAAAAACTGTTTTTT. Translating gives CASSYRDRGEKLFF.

The CDR3 region is CASSSTGVQPQHF. CDR3 sequence (DNA): TGTGCCAGCAGTTCGACAGGGGTTCAGCCCCAGCATTTT. The chain links TRBV27 to TRBJ1-5; the match to TRBD1 covers 8 bases. CDR3 size: 13 residues. Germline V gene data show CDR1 as MNHEY and CDR2 as SMNVEV (reference sequence). Trimming took 4 bases from V and 6 from J; bases not matched to a gene: 2.

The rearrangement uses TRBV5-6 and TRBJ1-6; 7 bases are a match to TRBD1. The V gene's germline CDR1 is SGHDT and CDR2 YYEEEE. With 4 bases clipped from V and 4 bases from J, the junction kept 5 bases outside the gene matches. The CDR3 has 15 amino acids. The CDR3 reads CASSATGQYNSPLHF. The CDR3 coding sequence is TGTGCCAGCAGCGCCACGGGACAGTATAATTCACCCCTCCACTTT. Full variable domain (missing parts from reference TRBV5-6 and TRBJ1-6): DAGVTQSPTHLIKTRGQQVTLRCSPKSGHDTVSWYQQALGQGPQFIFQYYEEEERQRGNFPDRFSGHQFPNYSSELNVNALLLGDSALYLCASSATGQYNSPLHFGNGTRLTVT.

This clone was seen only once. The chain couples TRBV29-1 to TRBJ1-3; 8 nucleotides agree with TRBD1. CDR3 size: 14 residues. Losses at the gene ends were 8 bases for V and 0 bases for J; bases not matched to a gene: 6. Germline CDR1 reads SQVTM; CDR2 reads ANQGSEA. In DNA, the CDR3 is TGCAGCATCGGGACAGGATTCTCTGGAAACACCATATATTTT. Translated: CSIGTGFSGNTIYF.

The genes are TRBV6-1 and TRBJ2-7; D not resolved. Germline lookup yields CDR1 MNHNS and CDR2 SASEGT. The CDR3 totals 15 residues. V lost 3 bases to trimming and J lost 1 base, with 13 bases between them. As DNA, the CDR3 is TGTGCCAGCAGTGATGCCAGGATAAGGTCCTACGAGCAGTACTTC. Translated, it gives CASSDARIRSYEQYF.

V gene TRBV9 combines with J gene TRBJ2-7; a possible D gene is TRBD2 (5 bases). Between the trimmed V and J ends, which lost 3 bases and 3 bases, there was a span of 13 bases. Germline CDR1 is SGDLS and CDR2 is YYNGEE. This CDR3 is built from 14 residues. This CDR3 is CASSASGPGYEQYF. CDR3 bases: TGTGCCAGCAGCGCCAGCGGACCTGGCTACGAGCAGTACTTC.